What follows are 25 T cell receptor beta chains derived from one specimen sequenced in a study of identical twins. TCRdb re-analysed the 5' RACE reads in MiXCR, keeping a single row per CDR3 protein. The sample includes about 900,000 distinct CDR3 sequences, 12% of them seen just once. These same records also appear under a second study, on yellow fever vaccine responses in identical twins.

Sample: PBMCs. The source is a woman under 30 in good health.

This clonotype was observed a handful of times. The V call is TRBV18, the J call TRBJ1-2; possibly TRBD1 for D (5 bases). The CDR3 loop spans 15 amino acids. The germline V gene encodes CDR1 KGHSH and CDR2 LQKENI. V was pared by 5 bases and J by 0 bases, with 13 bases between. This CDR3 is CASSSSDRANYGYTF. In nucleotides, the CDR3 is TGTGCCAGCTCATCCAGTGACAGAGCTAACTATGGCTACACCTTC.

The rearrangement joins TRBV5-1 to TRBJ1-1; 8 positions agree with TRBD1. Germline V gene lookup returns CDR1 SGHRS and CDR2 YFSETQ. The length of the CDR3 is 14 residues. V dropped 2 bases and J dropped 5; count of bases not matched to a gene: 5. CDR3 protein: CASSLYRGETEAFF. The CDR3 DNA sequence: TGCGCCAGCAGCTTATACAGGGGGGAGACTGAAGCTTTCTTT.

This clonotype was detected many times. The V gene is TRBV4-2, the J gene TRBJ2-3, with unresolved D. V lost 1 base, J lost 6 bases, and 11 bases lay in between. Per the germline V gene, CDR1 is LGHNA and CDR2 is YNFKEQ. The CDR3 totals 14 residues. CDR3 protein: CASSQGRDGDTQYF. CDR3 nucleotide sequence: TGTGCCAGCAGCCAAGGGAGAGATGGGGATACGCAGTATTTT.

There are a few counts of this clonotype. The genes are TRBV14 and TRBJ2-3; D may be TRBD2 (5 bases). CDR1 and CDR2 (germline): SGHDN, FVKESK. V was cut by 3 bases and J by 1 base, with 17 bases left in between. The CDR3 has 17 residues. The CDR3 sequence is CASSQDWALPGTDTQYF. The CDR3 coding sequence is TGTGCCAGCAGCCAGGACTGGGCCTTACCGGGCACAGATACGCAGTATTTT.

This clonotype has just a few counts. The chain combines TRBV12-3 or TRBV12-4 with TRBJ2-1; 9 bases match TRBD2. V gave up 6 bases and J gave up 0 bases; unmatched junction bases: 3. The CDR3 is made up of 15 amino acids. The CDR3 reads CASRTREGSYNEQFF. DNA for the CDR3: TGTGCCAGCAGAACGCGGGAGGGCTCCTACAATGAGCAGTTCTTC.

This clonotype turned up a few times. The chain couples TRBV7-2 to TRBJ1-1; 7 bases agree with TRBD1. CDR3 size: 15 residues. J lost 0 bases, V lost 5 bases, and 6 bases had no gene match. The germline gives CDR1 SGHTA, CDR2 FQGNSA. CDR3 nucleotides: TGTGCCAGCAGCCTAACGACAGGGTTGAACACTGAAGCTTTCTTT. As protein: CASSLTTGLNTEAFF.

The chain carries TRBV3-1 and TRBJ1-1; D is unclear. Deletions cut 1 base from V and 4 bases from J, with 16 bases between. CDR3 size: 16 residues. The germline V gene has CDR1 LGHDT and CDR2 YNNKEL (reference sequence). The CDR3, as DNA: TGTGCCAGCAGCCAAGGCGGGAGTCAACGGGGCACTGAAGCTTTCTTT. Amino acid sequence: CASSQGGSQRGTEAFF.

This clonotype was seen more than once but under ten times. The CDR3 sequence: CASSDGNSGANVLTF. CDR3 DNA sequence: TGTGCCAGCTCGGACGGAAACTCTGGGGCCAACGTCCTGACTTTC. The chain combines TRBV6-1 with TRBJ2-6; D remains ambiguous. Germline V CDR1 and CDR2: MNHNS, SASEGT. The length of the CDR3 is 15 residues. Deletions cut 8 bases from V and 0 bases from J, with 11 bases between.

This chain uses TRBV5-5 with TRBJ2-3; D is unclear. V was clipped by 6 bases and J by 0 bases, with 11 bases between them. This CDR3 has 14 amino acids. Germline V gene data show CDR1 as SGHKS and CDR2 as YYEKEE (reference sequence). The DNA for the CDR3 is TGTGCCAGCACCATCTCTTTGAGCACAGATACGCAGTATTTT. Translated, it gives CASTISLSTDTQYF.

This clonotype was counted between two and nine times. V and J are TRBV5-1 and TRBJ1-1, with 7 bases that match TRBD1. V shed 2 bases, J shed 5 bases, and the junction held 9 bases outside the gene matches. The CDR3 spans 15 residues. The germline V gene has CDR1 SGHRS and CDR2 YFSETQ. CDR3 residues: CASSFHGRGTTEAFF. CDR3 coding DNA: TGCGCCAGCAGCTTTCACGGCAGGGGGACTACTGAAGCTTTCTTT. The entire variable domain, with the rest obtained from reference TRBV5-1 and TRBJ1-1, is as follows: KAGVTQTPRYLIKTRGQQVTLSCSPISGHRSVSWYQQTPGQGLQFLFEYFSETQRNKGNFPGRFSGRQFSNSRSEMNVSTLELGDSALYLCASSFHGRGTTEAFFGQGTRLTVV.

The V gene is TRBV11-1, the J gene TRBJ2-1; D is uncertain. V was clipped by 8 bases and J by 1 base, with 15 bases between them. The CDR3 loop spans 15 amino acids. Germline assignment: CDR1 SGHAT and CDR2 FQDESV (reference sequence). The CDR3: CASAFEHLSYNEQFF. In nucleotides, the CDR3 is TGTGCCAGCGCCTTTGAGCACTTGTCCTACAATGAGCAGTTCTTC.

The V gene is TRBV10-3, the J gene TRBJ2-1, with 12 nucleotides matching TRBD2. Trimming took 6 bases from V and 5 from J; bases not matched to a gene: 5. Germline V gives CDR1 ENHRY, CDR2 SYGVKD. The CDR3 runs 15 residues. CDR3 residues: CAISASGGDNNEQFF. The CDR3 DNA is TGTGCCATCAGCGCTAGCGGGGGGGATAACAATGAGCAGTTCTTC.

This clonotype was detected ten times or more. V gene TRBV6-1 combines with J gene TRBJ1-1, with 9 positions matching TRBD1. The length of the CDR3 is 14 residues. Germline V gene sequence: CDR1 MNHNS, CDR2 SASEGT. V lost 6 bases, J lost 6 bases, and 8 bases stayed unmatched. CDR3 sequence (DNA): TGTGCCAGCAGCCACGCGGACAGGGGCCCTGAAGCTTTCTTT. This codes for CASSHADRGPEAFF.

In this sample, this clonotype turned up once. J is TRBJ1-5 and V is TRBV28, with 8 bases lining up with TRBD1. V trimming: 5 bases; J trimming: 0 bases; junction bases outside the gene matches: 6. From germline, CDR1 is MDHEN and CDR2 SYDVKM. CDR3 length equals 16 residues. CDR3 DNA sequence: TGTGCCAGCAGTACAGGGGGGGAAGGTAGCAATCAGCCCCAGCATTTT. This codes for CASSTGGEGSNQPQHF.

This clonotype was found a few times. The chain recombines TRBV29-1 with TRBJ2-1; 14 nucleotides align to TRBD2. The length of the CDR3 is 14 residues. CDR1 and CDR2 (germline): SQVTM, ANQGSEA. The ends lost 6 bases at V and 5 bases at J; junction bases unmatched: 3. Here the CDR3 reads CSVGGLAGDNEQFF. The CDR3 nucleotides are TGCAGCGTGGGGGGACTAGCGGGAGACAATGAGCAGTTCTTC.

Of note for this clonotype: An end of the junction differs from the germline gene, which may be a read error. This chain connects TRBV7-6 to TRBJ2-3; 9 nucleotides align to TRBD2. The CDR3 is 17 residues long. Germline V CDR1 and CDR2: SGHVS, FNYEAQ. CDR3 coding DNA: TGTGCCAGCAGCATAGCTAGACTAGCGGAATACACAGATACGCAGTATTTT. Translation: CASSIARLAEYTDTQYF.

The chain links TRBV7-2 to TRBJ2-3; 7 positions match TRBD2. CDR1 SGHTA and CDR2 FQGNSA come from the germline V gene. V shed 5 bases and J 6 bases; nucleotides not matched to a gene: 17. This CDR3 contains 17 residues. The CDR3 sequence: CASSPRGRRESVDTQYF. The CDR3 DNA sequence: TGTGCCAGCAGCCCCCGGGGGAGGCGGGAGTCCGTCGATACGCAGTATTTT.

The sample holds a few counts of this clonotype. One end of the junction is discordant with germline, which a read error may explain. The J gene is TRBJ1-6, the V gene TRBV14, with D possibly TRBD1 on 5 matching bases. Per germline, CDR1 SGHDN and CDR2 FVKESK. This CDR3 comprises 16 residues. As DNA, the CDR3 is TGTGCCAGCAACCAAGATTATGGGGCTTTGACGACACCCCTCCACTTT. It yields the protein CASNQDYGALTTPLHF.

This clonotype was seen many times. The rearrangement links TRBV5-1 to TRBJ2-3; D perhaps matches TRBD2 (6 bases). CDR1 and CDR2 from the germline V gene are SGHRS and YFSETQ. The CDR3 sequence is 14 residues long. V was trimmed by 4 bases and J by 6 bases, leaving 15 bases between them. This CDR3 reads CASSVSGIGDTQYF. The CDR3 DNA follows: TGCGCCAGCAGCGTTAGCGGTATCGGGGATACGCAGTATTTT.

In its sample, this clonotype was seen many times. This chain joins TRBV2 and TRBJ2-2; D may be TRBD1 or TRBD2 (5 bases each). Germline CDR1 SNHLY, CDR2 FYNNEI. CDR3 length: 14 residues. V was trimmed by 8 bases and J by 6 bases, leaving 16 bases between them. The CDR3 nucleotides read TGTGCCAGCTTACTAGGGGTTTTGGCCGGGGAGCTGTTTTTT. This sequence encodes CASLLGVLAGELFF.

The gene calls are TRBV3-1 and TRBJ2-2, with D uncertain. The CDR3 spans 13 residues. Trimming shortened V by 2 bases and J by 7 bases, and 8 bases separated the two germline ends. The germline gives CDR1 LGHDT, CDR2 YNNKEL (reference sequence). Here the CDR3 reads CASSQSGNGELFF. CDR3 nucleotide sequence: TGTGCCAGCAGCCAATCTGGGAACGGGGAGCTGTTTTTT.

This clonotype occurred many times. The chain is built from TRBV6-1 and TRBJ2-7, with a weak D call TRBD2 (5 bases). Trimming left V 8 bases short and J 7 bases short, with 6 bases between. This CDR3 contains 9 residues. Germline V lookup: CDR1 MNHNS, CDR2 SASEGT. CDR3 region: CASGGEQYV. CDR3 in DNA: TGTGCCAGCGGCGGGGAGCAGTACGTC.

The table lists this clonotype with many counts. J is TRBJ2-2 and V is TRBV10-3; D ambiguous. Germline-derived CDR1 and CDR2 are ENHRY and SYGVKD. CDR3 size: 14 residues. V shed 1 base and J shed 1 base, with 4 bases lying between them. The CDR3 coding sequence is TGTGCCATCAGTGAGTTTGAGAACACCGGGGAGCTGTTTTTT. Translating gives CAISEFENTGELFF.

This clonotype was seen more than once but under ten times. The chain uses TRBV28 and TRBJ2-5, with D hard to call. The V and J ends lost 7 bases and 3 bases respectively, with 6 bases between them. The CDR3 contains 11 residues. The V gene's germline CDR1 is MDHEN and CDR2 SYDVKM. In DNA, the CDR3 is TGTGCCAGCACTAATAAAGAGACCCAGTACTTC. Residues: CASTNKETQYF.

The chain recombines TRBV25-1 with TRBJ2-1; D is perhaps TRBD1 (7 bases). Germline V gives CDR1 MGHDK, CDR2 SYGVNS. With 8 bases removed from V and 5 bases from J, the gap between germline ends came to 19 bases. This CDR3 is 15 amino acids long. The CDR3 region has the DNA TGTGCCAGCGGCGGGGAGAGGGGGCCCAACAATGAGCAGTTCTTC. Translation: CASGGERGPNNEQFF.